A single sample gave rise to the 12 T cell receptor beta chains below, sequenced in a study of regulatory T cells in long-lasting Graves disease. The time point is: newly diagnosed GD, antithyroid drugs for less than 3 months. There was RNA extracted from PBMCs, and the TCR library was made from it. Arm-PCR with iRepertoire HTBI primers amplified the CDR3 regions for these TCR beta libraries. In TCRdb, the multiplex PCR reads were re-called with MiXCR into one record per CDR3 protein. Of 200,000 to 250,000 distinct CDR3 sequences in the sample, roughly 20% were seen once. This sample also belongs to another study, concerning T cells in Graves' hyperthyroidism and ophthalmopathy.

The material sequenced was peripheral blood mononuclear cells (PBMCs), taken at new diagnosis, from a patient treated with antithyroid drugs. The receptor set was obtained from a woman in her 30s with Graves disease.

Ten or more counts support this clonotype. The CDR3 nucleotides read TGTGCCAGCAGCCAAATCGAGAGGGCGGATACGCAGTATTTT. This gives the protein CASSQIERADTQYF. V usage is TRBV3-1 and J usage is TRBJ2-3; tentatively, D is TRBD2 (5 bases). This CDR3 is built from 14 residues. Germline V lookup: CDR1 LGHDT, CDR2 YNNKEL (reference sequence). Trimming shortened V by 2 bases and J by 6 bases, and 12 bases separated the two germline ends.

The chain couples TRBV12-5 to TRBJ2-1; the D gene is possibly TRBD1 (6 bases). CDR3 length: 20 amino acids. Germline V lookup: CDR1 LGHNT, CDR2 FRNRAP. Between the trimmed V and J ends, which lost 7 bases and 2 bases, there was a span of 30 bases. Written as DNA, the CDR3 is TGTGCTAGTGCTCCTTCGCAGGGGCCGCCTTATGCCCTTACCTACAATGAGCAGTTCTTC. Translation: CASAPSQGPPYALTYNEQFF. The full variable domain, completed using reference TRBV12-5 and TRBJ2-1, is DARVTQTPRHKVTEMGQEVTMRCQPILGHNTVFWYRQTMMQGLELLAYFRNRAPLDDSGMPKDRFSAEMPDATLATLKIQPSEPRDSAVYFCASAPSQGPPYALTYNEQFFGPGTRLTVL.

This clonotype has at least ten counts. This chain uses TRBV3-1 with TRBJ2-7; weak D call: TRBD2 (6 bases). V lost 5 bases to trimming and J lost 0 bases, with 14 bases between them. Germline V gives CDR1 LGHDT, CDR2 YNNKEL (reference sequence). The CDR3 covers 15 residues. The DNA for the CDR3 is TGTGCCAGCAGCACCTTAGCGGCAGGCTCCTACGAGCAGTACTTC. This translates into CASSTLAAGSYEQYF.

This clonotype was seen many times. The rearrangement links TRBV6-1 to TRBJ2-7, with TRBD1 as a possible D gene (5 bases). CDR1 is MNHNS and CDR2 is SASEGT in the germline V gene. The V end was cut by 3 bases, the J end by 2 bases, with 20 bases between. The CDR3 has 17 amino acids. The CDR3 sequence is CASSDQGWGRPTYEQYF. As DNA, the CDR3 is TGTGCCAGCAGTGACCAGGGTTGGGGCAGGCCAACCTACGAGCAGTACTTC.

This clonotype was recorded at least ten times. This chain connects TRBV9 to TRBJ2-7, with 8 nucleotides matching TRBD2. Unmatched junction bases numbered 4, after V lost 0 bases and J lost 5 bases. Germline V lookup: CDR1 SGDLS, CDR2 YYNGEE. CDR3 length: 14 residues. CDR3 in amino acids: CASSVATAGDEQYF. CDR3 DNA: TGTGCCAGCAGCGTAGCTACAGCGGGAGACGAGCAGTACTTC.

This clonotype was found many times. The chain carries TRBV30 and TRBJ2-2; 8 nucleotides align to TRBD1. J lost 2 bases, V lost 4 bases, and 3 bases had no gene match. From germline, CDR1 is GTSNPN and CDR2 SVGIG (reference sequence). This CDR3 region has 14 residues. For the CDR3, the DNA is TGTGCCTGGATCAGGGGGCCCAACACCGGGGAGCTGTTTTTT. As protein: CAWIRGPNTGELFF. Full variable domain (missing parts from reference TRBV30 and TRBJ2-2): SQTIHQWPATLVQPVGSPLSLECTVEGTSNPNLYWYRQAAGRGLQLLFYSVGIGQISSEVPQNLSASRPQDRQFILSSKKLLLSDSGFYLCAWIRGPNTGELFFGEGSRLTVL.

The rearrangement joins TRBV19 to TRBJ1-5, with a tentative D call TRBD1 (5 bases). CDR3 length equals 14 residues. Trimming left V 3 bases short and J 6 bases short, with 12 bases between. CDR1 is LNHDA and CDR2 is SQIVND in the germline V gene (reference sequence). The CDR3 DNA follows: TGTGCCAGTAGTATCCAAGGGGTTGCTCAGCCCCAGCATTTT. Translated: CASSIQGVAQPQHF.

This clonotype has a count of ten or more. The rearrangement uses TRBV6-2 or TRBV6-3 and TRBJ1-6; TRBD1 aligns across 9 bases. V shed 7 bases, J shed 6 bases, and the junction held 7 bases outside the gene matches. The length of the CDR3 is 15 residues. CDR1 and CDR2 (germline): MNHEY, SVGEGT. CDR3 coding DNA: TGTGCCAGCATCGACCGGGACAGGGTTAATTCACCCCTCCACTTT. Translated, it gives CASIDRDRVNSPLHF.

This clonotype was detected many times. The J gene is TRBJ2-1, the V gene TRBV7-2; D is undetermined. The V and J ends lost 0 bases and 1 base respectively, with 7 bases between them. The CDR3 covers 15 residues. Looked up from germline, CDR1 is SGHTA and CDR2 is FQGNSA. DNA for the CDR3: TGTGCCAGCAGCTTAGCGGCGGAATCCTACAATGAGCAGTTCTTC. Translation: CASSLAAESYNEQFF.

Many counts were recorded for this clonotype. A much larger clone differs from this one at a single base, so this may be a read error. The conserved phenylalanine or tryptophan is not found at the CDR3 terminus, so this likely reflects a read error. The chain couples TRBV11-2 to TRBJ1-1; D might be TRBD1 (5 bases). V was pared by 5 bases and J by 1 base, with 17 bases between. The CDR3 runs to 16 residues. The germline gives CDR1 SGHAT, CDR2 FQNNGV. For the CDR3, the DNA is TGTGCCAGCAGCCCGACAGTGTCCTTCAGGAACACTGAAGCTTTCCTT. Amino acid sequence: CASSPTVSFRNTEAFL.

This chain links TRBV6-1 with TRBJ1-2, with D uncertain. Germline CDR1 reads MNHNS; CDR2 reads SASEGT. The CDR3 length is 15 residues. The V gene lost 6 bases and the J gene lost 0 bases, with 14 bases spanning the gap. CDR3 DNA sequence: TGTGCCAGCAGGAGGACCGGGTCCACTAACTATGGCTACACCTTC. It encodes CASRRTGSTNYGYTF.

This clonotype was detected ten times or more. This chain connects TRBV7-9 to TRBJ2-1; 9 nucleotides agree with TRBD2. This CDR3 is 15 amino acids long. Per germline, CDR1 SEHNR and CDR2 FQNEAQ (reference sequence). V gave up 5 bases and J gave up 4 bases; unmatched junction bases: 6. DNA of the CDR3: TGTGCCAGCAGCGTTAGCGGGGGCCTTTACAATGAGCAGTTCTTC. This sequence encodes CASSVSGGLYNEQFF.